These 16 T cell receptor beta chains share one sample of origin, sequenced in a study of cytomegalovirus exposure and HLA in healthy donors. PCR involved 60 Vbeta and 13 Jbeta primers. Method: immunoSEQ multiplex PCR; TCRdb's copy keeps in-frame clones and lacks some. The sample includes approximately 150,000 clones, under 80% of them seen just once. Sequencing was performed on PBMCs. These receptors all come from a woman aged 50 to 65 in good health and CMV-seropositive.

The chain couples TRBV7-9 to TRBJ2-3; D not certain. The CDR3 is made up of 13 amino acids. The germline V and J ends were trimmed by 2 bases and 4 bases, with 7 bases remaining between them. The germline V gene has CDR1 SEHNR and CDR2 FQNEAQ (reference sequence). In DNA, the CDR3 is TGTGCCAGCAGCTTACTAGGAGCAGATACGCAGTATTTT. This sequence encodes CASSLLGADTQYF.

J is TRBJ2-7 and V is TRBV6-1, with 7 positions matching TRBD2. This CDR3 contains 15 residues. CDR1 is MNHNS, CDR2 SASEGT, per germline. The V segment lost 5 bases and the J segment 0 bases; nucleotides outside the gene matches: 7. The CDR3 DNA follows: TGTGCCAGCAGTCCCATCGGCGGGGGCTCCTACGAGCAGTACTTC. It translates to CASSPIGGGSYEQYF.

The chain links TRBV19 to TRBJ2-5, with 7 bases that match TRBD1. This CDR3 is built from 19 residues. Germline CDR1 is LNHDA and CDR2 is SQIVND (reference sequence). V shed 3 bases and J 1 base; nucleotides not matched to a gene: 17. CDR3 residues: CASSIKGNRGLGPQETQYF. CDR3 DNA sequence: TGTGCCAGTAGTATTAAAGGCAACAGGGGCCTGGGGCCCCAAGAGACCCAGTACTTC. The full variable domain, in which reference TRBV19 and TRBJ2-5 provide the parts outside the CDR3, is DGGITQSPKYLFRKEGQNVTLSCEQNLNHDAMYWYRQDPGQGLRLIYYSQIVNDFQKGDIAEGYSVSREKKESFPLTVTSAQKNPTAFYLCASSIKGNRGLGPQETQYFGPGTRLLVL.

V usage is TRBV6-5 and J usage is TRBJ1-1, with D possibly TRBD1 on 6 matching bases. There are 15 residues in the CDR3. Trimming pared 0 bases from V and 2 bases from J, leaving 10 bases between. Germline V gene data show CDR1 as MNHEY and CDR2 as SVGAGI. The CDR3 here is CASSYSNRVNTEAFF. The CDR3 region has the DNA TGTGCCAGCAGTTACTCAAACAGGGTTAACACTGAAGCTTTCTTT.

On this clone: This specimen includes other DNA sequences encoding the same CDR3. This chain joins TRBV5-1 and TRBJ1-1; no definite D call. CDR1 is SGHRS and CDR2 is YFSETQ in the germline V gene. The germline V and J ends were trimmed by 0 bases and 1 base, with 4 bases remaining between them. CDR3 length equals 13 residues. The CDR3 DNA reads as TGCGCCAGCAGCTTGGCCGGGAACACTGAAGCTTTCTTT. It encodes CASSLAGNTEAFF.

This clone was seen only once. The V and J genes are TRBV12-5 and TRBJ1-2, with 7 bases lining up with TRBD1. Germline assignment: CDR1 LGHNT and CDR2 FRNRAP. The V segment lost 3 bases and the J segment 0 bases; nucleotides outside the gene matches: 1. The CDR3 has 14 amino acids. CDR3 in amino acids: CASGFGTANYGYTF. Written as DNA, the CDR3 is TGTGCTAGTGGTTTCGGGACAGCTAACTATGGCTACACCTTC.

This chain links TRBV5-6 with TRBJ1-1; TRBD1 matches at 8 bases. The CDR3 covers 17 residues. V gave up 5 bases and J gave up 5 bases; unmatched junction bases: 17. The V gene's germline CDR1 is SGHDT and CDR2 YYEEEE. CDR3 sequence (DNA): TGTGCCAGCAGGCCTAACAGGAGACAGGGGCTAAGAACTGAAGCTTTCTTT. It specifies CASRPNRRQGLRTEAFF.

Only a few counts were recorded for this clone. The chain carries TRBV5-8 and TRBJ1-2; TRBD1 might be the D (5 bases). Germline values: CDR1 SGHTS, CDR2 YDEGEE. V lost 5 bases and J 6 bases, leaving 17 bases between the germline ends. The CDR3 covers 14 residues. The CDR3 DNA reads TGTGCCAGCAGTTCTAGCCGGGGGAGGGATGGCTACACCTTC. Translating it yields CASSSSRGRDGYTF.

The rearrangement uses TRBV21-1 and TRBJ1-1; TRBD1 reflects the table's D call only, with no check against the DNA. TRBV21-1 is classified as a pseudogene. The CDR3 sequence is 14 residues long. The CDR3 bases are TGTGCCAGCAGCATGACAGGGAAGAACACTGAAGCTTTCTTT. Its translation: CASSMTGKNTEAFF.

The table lists this clone with a few counts. This rearrangement joins TRBV7-9 to TRBJ1-6; 8 bases line up with TRBD1. Germline V gene sequence: CDR1 SEHNR, CDR2 FQNEAQ (reference sequence). Trimming removed 4 bases from V and 6 bases from J; junction bases left unmatched: 5. This CDR3 has 15 amino acids. This chain's CDR3 is CASSSGTGFNSPLHF. The CDR3 DNA is TGTGCCAGCAGCTCAGGGACAGGTTTTAATTCACCCCTCCACTTT. The variable domain in full, completed from reference TRBV7-9 and TRBJ1-6, reads DTGVSQNPRHKITKRGQNVTFRCDPISEHNRLYWYRQTLGQGPEFLTYFQNEAQLEKSRLLSDRFSAERPKGSFSTLEIQRTEQGDSAMYLCASSSGTGFNSPLHFGNGTRLTVT.

This clone has a handful of counts. This chain uses TRBV30 with TRBJ1-6; a weak D match, TRBD1 (6 bases). The CDR3 length is 13 residues. Germline CDR1 and CDR2: GTSNPN and SVGIG (reference sequence). The germline V and J ends were trimmed by 2 bases and 10 bases, with 12 bases remaining between them. The CDR3 DNA is TGTGCCTGGAGTCCTACAGGGTTATCACCCCTCCACTTT. It encodes CAWSPTGLSPLHF.

This clone showed up just once. This chain uses TRBV5-5 with TRBJ2-7, with 8 nucleotides matching TRBD2. The germline gives CDR1 SGHKS, CDR2 YYEKEE (reference sequence). Trimming at V came to 2 bases and at J to 3 bases, leaving 4 bases not matched to a gene. The CDR3 runs to 14 residues. CDR3 sequence (DNA): TGTGCCAGCAGCTTTGGCGGGGGGTACTACGAGCAGTACTTC. Amino acid sequence: CASSFGGGYYEQYF.

V usage is TRBV5-6 and J usage is TRBJ2-7; 7 positions match TRBD1. The V gene's germline CDR1 is SGHDT and CDR2 YYEEEE. CDR3 length equals 17 residues. V trimming: 0 bases; J trimming: 1 base; junction bases outside the gene matches: 10. CDR3 nucleotide sequence: TGTGCCAGCAGCTTGGGCTCCGGGACAGCATTTTCCTACGAGCAGTACTTC. It translates to CASSLGSGTAFSYEQYF. The variable domain in full, with the rest retrieved from reference TRBV5-6 and TRBJ2-7, is DAGVTQSPTHLIKTRGQQVTLRCSPKSGHDTVSWYQQALGQGPQFIFQYYEEEERQRGNFPDRFSGHQFPNYSSELNVNALLLGDSALYLCASSLGSGTAFSYEQYFGPGTRLTVT.

The V call is TRBV6-1, the J call TRBJ2-2, with 10 bases that match TRBD1. The CDR3 spans 15 residues. The V and J ends lost 6 bases and 7 bases, in that order; junction bases with no gene match: 8. Germline lookup yields CDR1 MNHNS and CDR2 SASEGT. This chain's CDR3 is CASRTGTGVGGELFF. The CDR3 region has the DNA TGTGCCAGCAGAACCGGGACAGGGGTTGGCGGGGAGCTGTTTTTT.

The genes are TRBV5-6 and TRBJ1-6, with TRBD1 as a possible D gene (5 bases). The CDR3 covers 18 residues. V was clipped by 3 bases and J by 8 bases, with 24 bases between them. Germline CDR1 is SGHDT and CDR2 is YYEEEE. The CDR3 DNA reads TGTGCCAGCAGCTCAAGGGGTTGGGGGGTAGGGGCGGATTCACCCCTCCACTTT. This encodes CASSSRGWGVGADSPLHF.

V is TRBV19 and J is TRBJ2-2; TRBD2 aligns across 9 bases. This CDR3 comprises 15 residues. Germline-derived CDR1 and CDR2 are LNHDA and SQIVND (reference sequence). The V segment lost 6 bases and the J segment 2 bases; nucleotides outside the gene matches: 4. Here the CDR3 reads CASSRGGGNTGELFF. The DNA of the CDR3 is TGTGCCAGTAGCCGCGGGGGGGGTAACACCGGGGAGCTGTTTTTT.